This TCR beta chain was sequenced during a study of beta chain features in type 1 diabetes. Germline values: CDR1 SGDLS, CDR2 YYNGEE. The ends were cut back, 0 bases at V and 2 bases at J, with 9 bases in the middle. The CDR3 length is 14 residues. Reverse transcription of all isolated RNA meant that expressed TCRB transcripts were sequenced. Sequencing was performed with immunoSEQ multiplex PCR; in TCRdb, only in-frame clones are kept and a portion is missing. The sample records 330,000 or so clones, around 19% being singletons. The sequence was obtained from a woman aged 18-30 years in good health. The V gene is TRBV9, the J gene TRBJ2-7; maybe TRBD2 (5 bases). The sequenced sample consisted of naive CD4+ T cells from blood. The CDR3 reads CASSVGTLAYEQYF. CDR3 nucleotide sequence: TGTGCCAGCAGCGTAGGGACTCTTGCCTACGAGCAGTACTTC. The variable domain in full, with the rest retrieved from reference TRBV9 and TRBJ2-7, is DSGVTQTPKHLITATGQRVTLRCSPRSGDLSVYWYQQSLDQGLQFLIQYYNGEERAKGNILERFSAQQFPDLHSELNLSSLELGDSALYFCASSVGTLAYEQYFGPGTRLTVT.